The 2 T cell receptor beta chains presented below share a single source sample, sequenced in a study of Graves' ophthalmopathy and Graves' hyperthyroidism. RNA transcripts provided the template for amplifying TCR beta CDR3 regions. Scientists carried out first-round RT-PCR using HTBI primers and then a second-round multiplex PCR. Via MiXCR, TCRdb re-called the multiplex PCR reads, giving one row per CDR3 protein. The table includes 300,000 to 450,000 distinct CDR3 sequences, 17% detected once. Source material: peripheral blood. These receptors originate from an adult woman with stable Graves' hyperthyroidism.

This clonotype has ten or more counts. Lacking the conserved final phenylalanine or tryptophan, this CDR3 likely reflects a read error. CDR3 sequence: CASSLLGTSYEQYS. The CDR3 DNA sequence: TGTGCCAGCAGTTTGCTGGGAACCTCCTACGAGCAGTACTCC. This chain connects TRBV28 to TRBJ2-7; D ambiguous. The CDR3 spans 14 residues. Germline CDR1 MDHEN, CDR2 SYDVKM. V lost 3 bases, J lost 0 bases, and 9 bases lay in between.

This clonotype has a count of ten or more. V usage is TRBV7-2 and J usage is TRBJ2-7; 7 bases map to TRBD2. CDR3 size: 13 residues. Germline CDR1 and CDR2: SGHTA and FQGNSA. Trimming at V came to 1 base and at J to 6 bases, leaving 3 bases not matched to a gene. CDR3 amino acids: CASSLGSSGEQYF. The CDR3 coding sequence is TGTGCCAGCAGCTTAGGCTCTAGCGGCGAGCAGTACTTC. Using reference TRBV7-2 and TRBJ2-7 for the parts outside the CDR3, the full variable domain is GAGVSQSPSNKVTEKGKDVELRCDPISGHTALYWYRQSLGQGLEFLIYFQGNSAPDKSGLPSDRFSAERTGGSVSTLTIQRTQQEDSAVYLCASSLGSSGEQYFGPGTRLTVT.